Following are 28 T cell receptor beta chains from one sample sequenced in a study of radiation and T cells in renal cell carcinoma. Time point defined: blood 2 weeks post-SBRT. Stated treatment: 15 Gy SBRT to primary tumor, nephrectomy 4 weeks later. Here immunoSEQ multiplex PCR was the method, and the copy in TCRdb shows in-frame clones only, minus some. The sample has about 130,000 clones; around 89% are singletons. The sequences come from blood, collected from a patient whose treatment included radiotherapy and nephrectomy. These receptors were obtained from a woman in her sixties or seventies with renal cell carcinoma.

V is TRBV30 and J is TRBJ2-7; unclear D gene. The CDR3 totals 14 residues. Trimming removed 6 bases at V and 0 bases at J, with 15 bases between. Germline-derived CDR1 and CDR2 are GTSNPN and SVGIG (reference sequence). The CDR3 DNA follows: TGTGCCTGTACCTTTCGAAGGAGCTCCTACGAGCAGTACTTC. This translates into CACTFRRSSYEQYF.

The chain couples TRBV7-2 to TRBJ2-1; D might be TRBD2 (6 bases). The germline V gene encodes CDR1 SGHTA and CDR2 FQGNSA. V was clipped by 0 bases and J by 4 bases, with 10 bases between them. The CDR3 has 15 amino acids. The CDR3 DNA is TGTGCCAGCAGCTTAGCTAGCGGCGCTTACAATGAGCAGTTCTTC. Encoded protein: CASSLASGAYNEQFF. Supplemented by reference TRBV7-2 and TRBJ2-1, the full variable domain reads GAGVSQSPSNKVTEKGKDVELRCDPISGHTALYWYRQSLGQGLEFLIYFQGNSAPDKSGLPSDRFSAERTGGSVSTLTIQRTQQEDSAVYLCASSLASGAYNEQFFGPGTRLTVL.

The chain couples TRBV19 to TRBJ2-3, with a possible D match to TRBD1 (5 bases). There are 13 residues in the CDR3. V dropped 7 bases and J dropped 0 bases, with 8 bases sitting between them. Germline V gives CDR1 LNHDA, CDR2 SQIVND (reference sequence). The CDR3 nucleotides are TGTGCCAGTACGAAGGGGAGCACAGATACGCAGTATTTT. Protein product: CASTKGSTDTQYF.

The gene calls are TRBV19 and TRBJ2-2; D possibly uses TRBD1 or TRBD2 (5 bases each). With 8 bases removed from V and 7 bases from J, the gap between germline ends came to 17 bases. CDR3 size: 14 residues. The germline V gene has CDR1 LNHDA and CDR2 SQIVND (reference sequence). CDR3 bases: TGTGCCAGTCCCGCGCCGGGGCAAGGCGGGGAGCTGTTTTTT. Amino acids: CASPAPGQGGELFF.

V usage is TRBV7-3 and J usage is TRBJ2-3, with 8 bases matching TRBD1. V shed 4 bases and J 5 bases; nucleotides not matched to a gene: 11. Germline values: CDR1 SGHTA, CDR2 FQGTGA. The CDR3 totals 16 residues. The CDR3 region has the DNA TGTGCCAGCAGCTACCTAGGGACAGGAGGTAGAGATACGCAGTATTTT. Translating it yields CASSYLGTGGRDTQYF.

The rearrangement joins TRBV19 to TRBJ1-2, with 10 bases matching TRBD1. V shed 7 bases, J shed 4 bases, and the junction held 9 bases outside the gene matches. CDR3 size: 15 residues. Germline CDR1 LNHDA, CDR2 SQIVND (reference sequence). The chain's CDR3 is CASTPGTGAFYGYTF. The CDR3 coding sequence is TGTGCCAGTACCCCCGGGACAGGGGCCTTCTATGGCTACACCTTC.

This sequence joins TRBV7-2 and TRBJ1-4; unclear D gene. The V gene's germline CDR1 is SGHTA and CDR2 FQGNSA. The CDR3 sequence is 15 residues long. V gave up 5 bases and J gave up 3 bases, with 13 bases separating them. The CDR3 is CASSLSAGPNEKLFF. The CDR3 DNA follows: TGTGCCAGCAGCCTTAGCGCAGGCCCTAATGAAAAACTGTTTTTT.

This rearrangement joins TRBV19 to TRBJ1-2; 10 bases fit TRBD1. The ends lost 5 bases at V and 2 bases at J; junction bases unmatched: 5. The CDR3 loop spans 15 amino acids. Germline CDR1 is LNHDA and CDR2 is SQIVND (reference sequence). The CDR3 sequence: CASSVQGQGNYGYTF. The CDR3 DNA sequence: TGTGCCAGTAGTGTGCAGGGACAGGGGAACTATGGCTACACCTTC.

The chain carries TRBV27 and TRBJ2-7; possibly TRBD1 for D (6 bases). In germline, CDR1 is MNHEY, CDR2 SMNVEV (reference sequence). Between the trimmed V and J ends, which lost 2 bases and 4 bases, there was a span of 12 bases. The CDR3 extends over 14 amino acids. The CDR3 loop reads CASSLGGKRYEQYF. CDR3 DNA sequence: TGTGCCAGCAGTTTAGGGGGCAAGAGGTACGAGCAGTACTTC.

The V and J genes are TRBV19 and TRBJ2-2, with D uncertain. The V end lost 4 bases, the J end lost 4 bases, and 13 bases lay between the germline ends. Germline V gene data show CDR1 as LNHDA and CDR2 as SQIVND (reference sequence). The CDR3 consists of 15 residues. CDR3 sequence reads: CASSNPTGSTGELFF. As DNA, the CDR3 is TGTGCCAGTAGTAACCCGACGGGTAGCACCGGGGAGCTGTTTTTT.

This chain links TRBV28 with TRBJ2-7; D remains ambiguous. The germline V gene encodes CDR1 MDHEN and CDR2 SYDVKM. V lost 3 bases, J lost 9 bases, and 21 bases lay in between. The CDR3 consists of 15 residues. As DNA, the CDR3 is TGTGCCAGCAGTTTCCCGGACGTCGGAAGAAGGACGCAGTACTTC. The encoded protein is CASSFPDVGRRTQYF.

This rearrangement joins TRBV29-1 to TRBJ2-1; TRBD2 is a possible D gene (5 bases). The V end was cut by 6 bases, the J end by 5 bases, with 14 bases between. Germline CDR1 reads SQVTM; CDR2 reads ANQGSEA. This CDR3 comprises 13 residues. CDR3 residues: CSVRSGLDNEQFF. The CDR3 nucleotides read TGCAGCGTGCGTTCAGGACTTGACAATGAGCAGTTCTTC.

The chain uses TRBV28 and TRBJ2-6, with 10 nucleotides matching TRBD1. Germline CDR1 is MDHEN and CDR2 is SYDVKM. CDR3 length: 15 amino acids. Losses at the gene ends were 5 bases for V and 8 bases for J; bases not matched to a gene: 6. CDR3 sequence reads: CASSPGTGDTNVLTF. In DNA, the CDR3 is TGTGCCAGCAGTCCCGGGACAGGGGACACCAACGTCCTGACTTTC.

V usage is TRBV7-8 and J usage is TRBJ1-1; D ambiguous. V lost 3 bases and J lost 6, with 14 bases in between. This CDR3 is built from 14 residues. CDR1 SGHVS and CDR2 FQNEAQ come from the germline V gene. CDR3: CASSFGLFEPEAFF. DNA of the CDR3: TGTGCCAGCAGCTTCGGACTGTTCGAGCCTGAAGCTTTCTTT.

This chain links TRBV28 with TRBJ2-3; TRBD2 matches at 9 bases. Per the germline V gene, CDR1 is MDHEN and CDR2 is SYDVKM. CDR3 size: 14 residues. Trimming cost V 7 bases and J 0 bases; bases outside gene matches: 2. The CDR3 region has the DNA TGTGCCAGCATTAGCGGGAGAAGCACAGATACGCAGTATTTT. Its protein is CASISGRSTDTQYF. The full variable domain, rest sourced from reference TRBV28 and TRBJ2-3, is DVKVTQSSRYLVKRTGEKVFLECVQDMDHENMFWYRQDPGLGLRLIYFSYDVKMKEKGDIPEGYSVSREKKERFSLILESASTNQTSMYLCASISGRSTDTQYFGPGTRLTVL.

The rearrangement uses TRBV6-5 and TRBJ2-2; D possibly corresponds to TRBD2 (7 bases). Germline assignment: CDR1 MNHEY and CDR2 SVGAGI. The CDR3 has 16 amino acids. Trimming removed 0 bases at V and 5 bases at J, with 13 bases between. The CDR3 DNA sequence: TGTGCCAGCAGTTACTCGACGGGGGGCCGGACCGGGGAGCTGTTTTTT. Its translation: CASSYSTGGRTGELFF.

V gene TRBV7-8 combines with J gene TRBJ1-5; D gene unclear. The germline gives CDR1 SGHVS, CDR2 FQNEAQ. The CDR3 loop spans 12 amino acids. Trimming removed 5 bases from V and 6 bases from J, with 8 bases in between. CDR3 sequence: CASSPSSQPQHF. CDR3 nucleotide sequence: TGTGCCAGCAGCCCCAGTAGTCAGCCCCAGCATTTT.

The gene calls are TRBV4-3 and TRBJ1-5, with 7 bases lining up with TRBD1. Germline CDR1 and CDR2: LGHNA and YSLEER. The CDR3 runs 17 residues. V was pared by 0 bases and J by 6 bases, with 11 bases of the junction left unmatched. CDR3 in amino acids: CASSQDLRDRFFQPQHF. The CDR3 coding sequence is TGCGCCAGCAGCCAAGATTTAAGGGACAGATTTTTTCAGCCCCAGCATTTT.

This chain uses TRBV28 with TRBJ1-1; D gene ambiguous. Germline loops: CDR1 MDHEN, CDR2 SYDVKM. CDR3 length equals 13 residues. V was pared by 1 base and J by 4 bases, with 7 bases between. CDR3 nucleotides: TGTGCCAGCAGTTTATTAGGAGCCACTGAAGCTTTCTTT. Translating it yields CASSLLGATEAFF.

The chain combines TRBV9 with TRBJ1-1, with D possibly TRBD1 on 6 matching bases. The CDR3 length is 15 residues. Trimming took off 4 bases at V and 5 bases at J, with 18 bases between the two ends. Germline CDR1 is SGDLS and CDR2 is YYNGEE. The CDR3 nucleotides are TGTGCCAGCAGCTTCTCCCCGGGACACGAGACTGAAGCTTTCTTT. Its translation is CASSFSPGHETEAFF.

The rearrangement joins TRBV9 to TRBJ2-7; D assignment may be TRBD1 or TRBD2 (5 bases each). Germline values: CDR1 SGDLS, CDR2 YYNGEE. Trimming left V 4 bases short and J 0 bases short, with 14 bases between. The length of the CDR3 is 15 residues. Here the CDR3 reads CASSPSGQLSYEQYF. CDR3 coding DNA: TGTGCCAGCAGCCCCTCGGGGCAGCTCTCCTACGAGCAGTACTTC.

This clone was seen once. The CDR3 loop reads CASSLVVTGREKLFF. The CDR3 DNA reads as TGTGCCAGCAGCTTAGTAGTGACAGGGAGAGAAAAACTGTTTTTT. The chain employs TRBV7-2 and TRBJ1-4; TRBD1 matches at 7 bases. The CDR3 runs to 15 residues. V lost 1 base, J lost 8 bases, and 7 bases stayed unmatched. Per germline, CDR1 SGHTA and CDR2 FQGNSA.

This clone was picked up one time. This chain joins TRBV27 and TRBJ1-1; TRBD1 might be the D (6 bases). Germline V gene lookup returns CDR1 MNHEY and CDR2 SMNVEV (reference sequence). Trimming removed 3 bases at V and 1 base at J, with 24 bases between. The CDR3 loop spans 19 amino acids. Here the CDR3 DNA reads TGTGCCAGCAGTTTTAGAGCCCCCGACAGGCAAGGAGGGAACACTGAAGCTTTCTTT. Translated, it gives CASSFRAPDRQGGNTEAFF.

The chain is built from TRBV19 and TRBJ2-2, with D hard to call. The V gene's germline CDR1 is LNHDA and CDR2 SQIVND (reference sequence). The CDR3 is 14 residues long. Trimming took off 1 base at V and 4 bases at J, with 7 bases between the two ends. DNA of the CDR3: TGTGCCAGTAGTATAGCCCCGGGCACCGGGGAGCTGTTTTTT. Protein sequence: CASSIAPGTGELFF.

This chain uses TRBV25-1 with TRBJ1-6; tentatively, D is TRBD1 (6 bases). V lost 0 bases and J 0 bases, leaving 12 bases between the germline ends. The germline V gene encodes CDR1 MGHDK and CDR2 SYGVNS. This CDR3 contains 18 residues. CDR3 loop: CASSEYGRGSSYNSPLHF. The CDR3 coding sequence is TGTGCCAGCAGTGAATATGGCAGGGGCAGCTCCTATAATTCACCCCTCCACTTT. The full variable domain, completed using reference TRBV25-1 and TRBJ1-6, is EADIYQTPRYLVIGTGKKITLECSQTMGHDKMYWYQQDPGMELHLIHYSYGVNSTEKGDLSSESTVSRIRTEHFPLTLESARPSHTSQYLCASSEYGRGSSYNSPLHFGNGTRLTVT.

This chain joins TRBV6-4 and TRBJ2-3; D is possibly TRBD1 or TRBD2 (5 bases each). This CDR3 spans 17 amino acids. Deletions cut 4 bases from V and 4 bases from J, with 21 bases between. CDR1 and CDR2 (germline): MRHNA, SNTAGT. CDR3 DNA sequence: TGTGCCAGCAGTGCATGGGGGTTTGGAGGCGGCGCAGATACGCAGTATTTT. Translation: CASSAWGFGGGADTQYF.

This sequence joins TRBV6-1 and TRBJ1-3, with 8 bases that match TRBD1. Germline assignment: CDR1 MNHNS and CDR2 SASEGT. V shed 3 bases, J shed 0 bases, and the junction held 4 bases outside the gene matches. CDR3 length: 16 residues. Written as DNA, the CDR3 is TGTGCCAGCAGTGACCGGGGACAGGTCTCTGGAAACACCATATATTTT. It codes for CASSDRGQVSGNTIYF.

The rearrangement joins TRBV5-1 to TRBJ2-7, with D possibly TRBD2 on 6 matching bases. Germline lookup yields CDR1 SGHRS and CDR2 YFSETQ. V was pared by 1 base and J by 7 bases, with 12 bases between. The length of the CDR3 is 13 residues. As DNA, the CDR3 is TGCGCCAGCAGCTTGCGGAGGGTTGGGGAGCAGTACTTC. Translated, it gives CASSLRRVGEQYF. Looking up the rest from reference TRBV5-1 and TRBJ2-7 gives the full variable domain: KAGVTQTPRYLIKTRGQQVTLSCSPISGHRSVSWYQQTPGQGLQFLFEYFSETQRNKGNFPGRFSGRQFSNSRSEMNVSTLELGDSALYLCASSLRRVGEQYFGPGTRLTVT.